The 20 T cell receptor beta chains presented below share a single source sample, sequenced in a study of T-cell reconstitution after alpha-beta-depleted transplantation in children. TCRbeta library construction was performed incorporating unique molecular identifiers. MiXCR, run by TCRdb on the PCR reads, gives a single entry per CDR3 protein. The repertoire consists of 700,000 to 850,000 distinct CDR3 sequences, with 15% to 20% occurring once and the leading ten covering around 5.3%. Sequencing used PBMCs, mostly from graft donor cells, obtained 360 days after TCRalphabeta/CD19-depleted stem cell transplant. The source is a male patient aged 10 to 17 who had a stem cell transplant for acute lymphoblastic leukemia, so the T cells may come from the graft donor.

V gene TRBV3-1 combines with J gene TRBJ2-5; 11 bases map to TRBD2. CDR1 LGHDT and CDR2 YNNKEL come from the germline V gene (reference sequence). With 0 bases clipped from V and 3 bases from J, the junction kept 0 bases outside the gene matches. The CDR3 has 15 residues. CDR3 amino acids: CASSQELAGEETQYF. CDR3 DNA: TGTGCCAGCAGCCAAGAACTAGCGGGAGAAGAGACCCAGTACTTC.

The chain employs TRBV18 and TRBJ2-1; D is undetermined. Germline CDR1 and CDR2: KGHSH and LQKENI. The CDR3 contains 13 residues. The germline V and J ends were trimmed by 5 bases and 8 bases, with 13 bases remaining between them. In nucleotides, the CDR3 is TGTGCCAGCTCAGCGGACGCTTTCTATGAGCAGTTCTTC. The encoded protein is CASSADAFYEQFF. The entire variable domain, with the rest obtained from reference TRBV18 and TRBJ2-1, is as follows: NAGVMQNPRHLVRRRGQEARLRCSPMKGHSHVYWYRQLPEEGLKFMVYLQKENIIDESGMPKERFSAEFPKEGPSILRIQQVVRGDSAAYFCASSADAFYEQFFGPGTRLTVL.

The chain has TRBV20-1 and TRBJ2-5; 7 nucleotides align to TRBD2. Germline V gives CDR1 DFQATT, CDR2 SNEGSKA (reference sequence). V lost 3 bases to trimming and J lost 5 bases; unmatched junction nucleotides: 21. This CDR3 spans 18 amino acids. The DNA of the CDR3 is TGCAGTGCTAGGATATTTCACTCCGGGACTATAGGTGGGGAGACCCAGTACTTC. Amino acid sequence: CSARIFHSGTIGGETQYF.

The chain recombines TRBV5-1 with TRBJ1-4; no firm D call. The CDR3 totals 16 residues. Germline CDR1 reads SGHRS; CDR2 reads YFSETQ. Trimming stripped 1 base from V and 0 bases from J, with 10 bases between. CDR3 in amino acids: CASSLFGAATNEKLFF. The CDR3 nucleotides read TGCGCCAGCAGCTTGTTCGGCGCTGCAACTAATGAAAAACTGTTTTTT.

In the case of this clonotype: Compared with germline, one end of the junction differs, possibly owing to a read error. The CDR3 DNA reads as TGCGCCAGCCGCTTCCCGACTAGCGGGAGGGCCGACACCGGGGAGCTGTTTTTT. This encodes CASRFPTSGRADTGELFF. V usage is TRBV5-1 and J usage is TRBJ2-2; 14 bases match TRBD2. CDR3 length: 18 amino acids. Germline assignment: CDR1 SGHRS and CDR2 YFSETQ.

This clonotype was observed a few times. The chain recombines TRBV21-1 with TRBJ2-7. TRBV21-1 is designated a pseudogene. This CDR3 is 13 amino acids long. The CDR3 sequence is CASKDVEPYEQYF. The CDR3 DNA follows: TGTGCCAGCAAGGACGTTGAACCCTACGAGCAGTACTTC.

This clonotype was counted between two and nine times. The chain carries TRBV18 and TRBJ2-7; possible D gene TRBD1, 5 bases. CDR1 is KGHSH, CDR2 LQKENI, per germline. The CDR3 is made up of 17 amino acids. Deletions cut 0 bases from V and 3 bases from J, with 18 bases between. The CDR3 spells CASSPPIGRAKNYEQYF. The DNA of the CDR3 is TGTGCCAGCTCACCACCGATTGGCAGGGCCAAAAACTACGAGCAGTACTTC.

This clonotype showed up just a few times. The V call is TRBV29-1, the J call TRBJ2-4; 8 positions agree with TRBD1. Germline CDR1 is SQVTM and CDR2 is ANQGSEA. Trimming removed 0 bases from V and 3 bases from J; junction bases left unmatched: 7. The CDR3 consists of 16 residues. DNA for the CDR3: TGCAGCGTTGAAGAGCAACCTGACAGGGGCAAAAACATTCAGTACTTC. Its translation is CSVEEQPDRGKNIQYF.

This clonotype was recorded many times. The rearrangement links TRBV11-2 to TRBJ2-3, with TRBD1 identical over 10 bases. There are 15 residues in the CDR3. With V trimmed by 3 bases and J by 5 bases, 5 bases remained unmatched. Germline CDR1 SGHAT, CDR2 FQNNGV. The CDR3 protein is CASSFRDRGIDTQYF. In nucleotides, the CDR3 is TGTGCCAGCAGCTTCCGGGACAGGGGTATAGATACGCAGTATTTT.

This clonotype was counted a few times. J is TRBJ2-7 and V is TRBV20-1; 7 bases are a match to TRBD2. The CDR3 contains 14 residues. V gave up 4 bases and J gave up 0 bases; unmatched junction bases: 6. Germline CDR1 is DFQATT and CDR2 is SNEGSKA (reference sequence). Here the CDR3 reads CSATPPGGSYEQYF. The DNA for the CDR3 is TGCAGTGCTACCCCGCCGGGGGGCTCCTACGAGCAGTACTTC.

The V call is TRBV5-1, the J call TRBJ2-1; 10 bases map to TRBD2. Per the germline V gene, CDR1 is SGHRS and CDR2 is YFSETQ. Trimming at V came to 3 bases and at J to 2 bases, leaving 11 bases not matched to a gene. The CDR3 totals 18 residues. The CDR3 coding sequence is TGCGCCAGCAGCTCTAGCGGGAGTGTAATTTACACCTACAATGAGCAGTTCTTC. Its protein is CASSSSGSVIYTYNEQFF.

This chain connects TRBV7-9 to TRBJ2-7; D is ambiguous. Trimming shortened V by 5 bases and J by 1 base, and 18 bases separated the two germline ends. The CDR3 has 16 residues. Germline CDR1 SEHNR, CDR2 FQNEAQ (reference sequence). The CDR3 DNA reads TGTGCCAGCAGCCCGTCGGGCGCGACACCATCCTACGAGCAGTACTTC. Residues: CASSPSGATPSYEQYF.

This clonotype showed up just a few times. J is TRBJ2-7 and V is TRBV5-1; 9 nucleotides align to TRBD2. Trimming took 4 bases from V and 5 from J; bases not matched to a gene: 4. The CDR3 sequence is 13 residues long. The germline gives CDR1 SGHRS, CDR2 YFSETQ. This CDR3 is CASSRTSANEQYF. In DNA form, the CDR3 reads TGCGCCAGCAGCCGGACTAGCGCCAACGAGCAGTACTTC.

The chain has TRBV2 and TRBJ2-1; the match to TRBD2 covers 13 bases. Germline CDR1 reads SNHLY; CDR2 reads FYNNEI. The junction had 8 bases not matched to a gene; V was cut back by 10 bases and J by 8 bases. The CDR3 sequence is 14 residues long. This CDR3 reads CAIQTSGRLDEQFF. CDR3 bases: TGTGCCATACAGACTAGCGGGAGGTTAGATGAGCAGTTCTTC.

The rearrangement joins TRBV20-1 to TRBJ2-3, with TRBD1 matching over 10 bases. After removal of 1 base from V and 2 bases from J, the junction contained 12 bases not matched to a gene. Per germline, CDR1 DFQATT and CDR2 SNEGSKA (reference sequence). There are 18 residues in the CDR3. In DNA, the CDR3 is TGCAGTGCTAGAGGGTACCCGGGACAGGGGTTTAACACAGATACGCAGTATTTT. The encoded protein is CSARGYPGQGFNTDTQYF.

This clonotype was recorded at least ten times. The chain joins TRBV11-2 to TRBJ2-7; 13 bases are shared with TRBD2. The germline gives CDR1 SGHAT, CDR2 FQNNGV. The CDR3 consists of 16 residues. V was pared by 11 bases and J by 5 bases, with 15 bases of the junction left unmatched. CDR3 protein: CAGGRTSGSIDHEQYF. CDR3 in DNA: TGTGCCGGGGGTAGGACTAGCGGGAGTATCGACCACGAGCAGTACTTC.

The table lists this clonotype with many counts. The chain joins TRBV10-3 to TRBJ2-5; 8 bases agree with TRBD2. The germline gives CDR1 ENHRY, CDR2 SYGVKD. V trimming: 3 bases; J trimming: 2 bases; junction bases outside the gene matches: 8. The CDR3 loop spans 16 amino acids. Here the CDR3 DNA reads TGTGCCATCAGTGAAGGGGGGAGCGGGAGACAAGAGACCCAGTACTTC. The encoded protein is CAISEGGSGRQETQYF.

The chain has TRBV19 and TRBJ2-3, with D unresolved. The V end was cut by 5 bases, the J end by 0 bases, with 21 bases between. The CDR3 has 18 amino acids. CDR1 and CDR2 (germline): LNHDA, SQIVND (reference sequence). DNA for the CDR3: TGTGCCAGTAGTCCCCCGACTCAGAGGACCTCTAGCACAGATACGCAGTATTTT. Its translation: CASSPPTQRTSSTDTQYF. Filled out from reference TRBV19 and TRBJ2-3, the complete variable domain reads DGGITQSPKYLFRKEGQNVTLSCEQNLNHDAMYWYRQDPGQGLRLIYYSQIVNDFQKGDIAEGYSVSREKKESFPLTVTSAQKNPTAFYLCASSPPTQRTSSTDTQYFGPGTRLTVL.

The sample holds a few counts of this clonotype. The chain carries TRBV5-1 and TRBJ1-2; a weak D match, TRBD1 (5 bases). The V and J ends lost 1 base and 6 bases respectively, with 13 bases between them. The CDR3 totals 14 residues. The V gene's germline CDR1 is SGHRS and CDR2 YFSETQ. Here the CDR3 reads CASSLYGRRDGYTF. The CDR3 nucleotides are TGCGCCAGCAGCTTGTATGGGCGCAGGGATGGCTACACCTTC.

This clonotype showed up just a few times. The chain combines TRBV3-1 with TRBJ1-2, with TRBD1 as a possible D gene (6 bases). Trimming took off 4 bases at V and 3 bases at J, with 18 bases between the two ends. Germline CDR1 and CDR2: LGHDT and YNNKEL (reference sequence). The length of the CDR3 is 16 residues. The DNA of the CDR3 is TGTGCCAGCAGCCTTCGACAGGCCGGGGGGTACTATGGCTACACCTTC. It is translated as CASSLRQAGGYYGYTF. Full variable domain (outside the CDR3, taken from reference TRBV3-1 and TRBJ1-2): DTAVSQTPKYLVTQMGNDKSIKCEQNLGHDTMYWYKQDSKKFLKIMFSYNNKELIINETVPNRFSPKSPDKAHLNLHINSLELGDSAVYFCASSLRQAGGYYGYTFGSGTRLTVV.